This is a list of T cell receptor beta chains from one sample in a study of control samples from healthy donors and cancer patients. Only in-frame clones appear in the TCRdb table, and some are missing; sequencing was by immunoSEQ multiplex PCR. The repertoire holds some 210,000 clones, with roughly nine tenths as singletons. The source material was blood. The receptors derive from a man aged 30 to 39 in good health. CDR3s include the opening cysteine and the closing phenylalanine or tryptophan. The order of the fields is V gene, CDR3 length, J gene, CDR3 protein.

TRBV4-1	15	TRBJ1-5	CASSQEEGFGQPQHF
TRBV6-5	15	TRBJ2-1	CASRGAAGPYNEQFF
TRBV5-8	15	TRBJ1-3	CASRQFPFSGNTIYF
TRBV29-1	13	TRBJ1-5	CSVGGQPNQPQHF
TRBV20-1	13	TRBJ2-7	CSASNQTHYEQYF
TRBV14	14	TRBJ1-6	CASSHRDGNSPLHF
TRBV21-1	19	TRBJ1-4	CASSKSQRMKPAGPQKLFF
TRBV5-1	15	TRBJ1-3	CASSLDRAPGNTIYF
TRBV4-2	16	TRBJ1-3	CASSPSRGQIENTIYF
TRBV5-8	16	TRBJ2-7	CASSSDQALRTDEQYF
TRBV6-5	14	TRBJ1-2	CAIMGDLTNYGYTF
TRBV7-8	13	TRBJ1-4	CASSLSSYEKLFF
TRBV27	14	TRBJ1-4	CASSLIGTGEKLFF
TRBV6-5	12	TRBJ2-1	CASSYRGNEQFF
TRBV3-1/TRBV3-2	14	TRBJ2-5	CASSQAPGEETQYF
TRBV7-9	12	TRBJ1-2	CASSLGLYGYTF
TRBV7-9	18	TRBJ2-1	CASSRDRGLLGSYNEQFF
TRBV12-3/TRBV12-4	12	TRBJ1-2	CASRFGGGRYTF